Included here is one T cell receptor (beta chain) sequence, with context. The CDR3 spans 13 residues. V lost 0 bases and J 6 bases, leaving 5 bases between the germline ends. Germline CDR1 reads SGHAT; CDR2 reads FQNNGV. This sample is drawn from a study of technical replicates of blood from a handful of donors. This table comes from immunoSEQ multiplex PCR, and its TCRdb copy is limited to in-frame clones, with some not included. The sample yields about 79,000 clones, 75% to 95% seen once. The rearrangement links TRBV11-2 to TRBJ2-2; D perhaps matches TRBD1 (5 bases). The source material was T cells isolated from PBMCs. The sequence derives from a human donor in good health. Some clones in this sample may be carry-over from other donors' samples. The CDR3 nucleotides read TGTGCCAGCAGCTTAGACAGGGCCGGGGAGCTGTTTTTT. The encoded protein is CASSLDRAGELFF.